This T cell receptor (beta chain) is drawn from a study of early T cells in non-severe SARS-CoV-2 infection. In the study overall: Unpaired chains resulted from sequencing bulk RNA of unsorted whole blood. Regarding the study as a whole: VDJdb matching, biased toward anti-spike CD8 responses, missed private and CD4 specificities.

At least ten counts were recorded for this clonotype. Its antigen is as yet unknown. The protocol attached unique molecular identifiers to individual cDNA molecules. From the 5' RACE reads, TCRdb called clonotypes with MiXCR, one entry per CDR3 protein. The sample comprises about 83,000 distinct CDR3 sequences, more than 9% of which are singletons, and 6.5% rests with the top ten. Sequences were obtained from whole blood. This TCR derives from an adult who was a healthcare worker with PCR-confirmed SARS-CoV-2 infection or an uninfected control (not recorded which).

CDR3 protein: CASSTGTPSNYEQYF. CDR3 in DNA: TGCGCCAGCAGCACCGGGACCCCCTCGAACTACGAGCAGTACTTC. The rearrangement joins TRBV5-1 to TRBJ2-7; the D call may be TRBD1 or TRBD2 (5 bases each). Germline V gene lookup returns CDR1 SGHRS and CDR2 YFSETQ. The V end lost 4 bases, the J end lost 3 bases, and 17 bases lay between the germline ends. This CDR3 is 15 amino acids long.